Detailed here is one T cell receptor beta chain. As yet, its antigen is unknown. These data originate in a study of Ad26.COV2.S vaccination and SARS-CoV-2 variants. Overall study context: By the intramuscular route, Ad26.COV2.S was given once, or twice 56 days apart.

Treatment: around 19 received Ad26.COV2.S at low or high dose, single or two shots; about 5 received placebo; per-sample allocation not given. Sampling occurred on day 63 after the first vaccine or placebo injection. Study-wide findings and caveats: Measures of TCR breadth and depth may have fallen short of total T cell responses. Compared with placebo recipients, vaccine recipients had higher spike-specific TCR breadth. For non-spike TCRs, breadth in vaccine recipients resembled that in placebo recipients.

TCRdb's table, derived via immunoSEQ multiplex PCR, lists solely in-frame clones and lacks some. The profile shows roughly 460,000 clones, 80% to 90% of them singletons. This CDR3 is built from 13 residues. Looked up from germline, CDR1 is LGHDT and CDR2 is YNNKEL (reference sequence). V was pared by 2 bases and J by 7 bases, with 11 bases between. Here the sequenced sample was peripheral blood, taken in a trial of Ad26.COV2.S vaccine versus placebo. The TCR comes from a person aged 18-65 years who received the Ad26.COV2.S COVID-19 vaccine or a placebo. This chain links TRBV3-1 (or the pseudogene TRBV3-2) with TRBJ1-1; D unresolved. CDR3 bases: TGTGCCAGCAGCCAATCCAACCTTCGTGAAGCTTTCTTT. It encodes CASSQSNLREAFF.